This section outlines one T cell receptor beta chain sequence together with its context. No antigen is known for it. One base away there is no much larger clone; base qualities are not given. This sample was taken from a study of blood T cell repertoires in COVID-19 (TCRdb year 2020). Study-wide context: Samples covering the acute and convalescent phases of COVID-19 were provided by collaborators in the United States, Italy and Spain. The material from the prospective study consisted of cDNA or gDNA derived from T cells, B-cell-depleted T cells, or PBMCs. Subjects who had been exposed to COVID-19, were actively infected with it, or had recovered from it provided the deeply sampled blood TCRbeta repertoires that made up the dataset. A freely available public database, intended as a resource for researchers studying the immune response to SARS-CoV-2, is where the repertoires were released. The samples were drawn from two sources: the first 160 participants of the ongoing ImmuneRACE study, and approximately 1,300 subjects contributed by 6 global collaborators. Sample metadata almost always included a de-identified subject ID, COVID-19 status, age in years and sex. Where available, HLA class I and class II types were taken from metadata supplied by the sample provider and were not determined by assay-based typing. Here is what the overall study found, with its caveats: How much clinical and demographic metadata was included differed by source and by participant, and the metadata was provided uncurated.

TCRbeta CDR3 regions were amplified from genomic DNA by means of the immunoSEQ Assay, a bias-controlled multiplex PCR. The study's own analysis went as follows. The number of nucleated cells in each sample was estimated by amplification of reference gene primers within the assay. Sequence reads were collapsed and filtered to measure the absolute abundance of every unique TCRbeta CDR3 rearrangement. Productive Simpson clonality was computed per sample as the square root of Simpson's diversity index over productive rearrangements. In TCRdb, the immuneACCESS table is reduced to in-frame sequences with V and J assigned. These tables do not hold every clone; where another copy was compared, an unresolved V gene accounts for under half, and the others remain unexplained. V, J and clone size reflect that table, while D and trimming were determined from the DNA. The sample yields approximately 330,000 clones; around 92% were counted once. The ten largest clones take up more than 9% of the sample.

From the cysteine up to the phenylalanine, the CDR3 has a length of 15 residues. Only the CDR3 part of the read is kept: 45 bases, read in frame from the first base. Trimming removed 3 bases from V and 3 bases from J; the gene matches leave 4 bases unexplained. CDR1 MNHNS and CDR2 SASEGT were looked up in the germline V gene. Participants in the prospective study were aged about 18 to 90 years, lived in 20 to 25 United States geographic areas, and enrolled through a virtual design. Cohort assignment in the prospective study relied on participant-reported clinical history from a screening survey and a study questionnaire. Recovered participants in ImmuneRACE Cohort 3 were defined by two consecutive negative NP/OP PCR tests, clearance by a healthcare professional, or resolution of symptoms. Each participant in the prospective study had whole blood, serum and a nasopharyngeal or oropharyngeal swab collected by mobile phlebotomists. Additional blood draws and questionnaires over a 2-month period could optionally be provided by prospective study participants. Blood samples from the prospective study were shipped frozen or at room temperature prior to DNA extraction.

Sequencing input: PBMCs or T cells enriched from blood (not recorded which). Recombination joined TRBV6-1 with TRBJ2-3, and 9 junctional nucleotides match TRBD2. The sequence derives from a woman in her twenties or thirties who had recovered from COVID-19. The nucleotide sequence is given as TGTGCCAGCAGTGAGAGCGGGAGGATTACAGATACGCAGTATTTT. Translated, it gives CASSESGRITDTQYF.